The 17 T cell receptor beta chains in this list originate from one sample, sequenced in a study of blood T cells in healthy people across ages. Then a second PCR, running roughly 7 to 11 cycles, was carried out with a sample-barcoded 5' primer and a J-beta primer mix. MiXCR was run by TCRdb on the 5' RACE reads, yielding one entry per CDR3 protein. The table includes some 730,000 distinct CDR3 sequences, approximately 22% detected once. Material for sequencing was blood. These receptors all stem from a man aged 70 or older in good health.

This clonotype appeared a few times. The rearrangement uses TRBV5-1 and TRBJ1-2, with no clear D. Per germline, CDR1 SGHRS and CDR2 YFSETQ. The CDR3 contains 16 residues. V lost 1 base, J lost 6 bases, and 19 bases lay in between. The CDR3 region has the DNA TGCGCCAGCAGCTTGTACTTCGGAGCGTTGCTGGATGGCTACACCTTC. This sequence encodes CASSLYFGALLDGYTF.

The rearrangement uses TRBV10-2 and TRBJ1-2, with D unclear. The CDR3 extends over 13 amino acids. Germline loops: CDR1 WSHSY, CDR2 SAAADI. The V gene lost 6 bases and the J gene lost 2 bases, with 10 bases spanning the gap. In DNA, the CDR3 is TGCGCCAGCAGGGCCGATACGAACTATGGCTACACCTTC. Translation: CASRADTNYGYTF.

The CDR3 loop reads CSANPPSGASYEQYF. CDR3 coding DNA: TGCAGTGCTAACCCCCCAAGCGGGGCCTCCTACGAGCAGTACTTC. This chain connects TRBV20-1 to TRBJ2-1; TRBD2 matches at 7 bases. The end of the DNA is better explained by TRBJ2-7, so the J call may be wrong. The V gene's germline CDR1 is DFQATT and CDR2 SNEGSKA (reference sequence). The CDR3 runs 15 residues.

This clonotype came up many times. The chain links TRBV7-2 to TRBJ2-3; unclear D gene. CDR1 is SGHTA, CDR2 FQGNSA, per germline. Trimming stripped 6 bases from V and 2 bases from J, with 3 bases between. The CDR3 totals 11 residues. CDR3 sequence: CASRDTDTQYF. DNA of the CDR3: TGTGCCAGCAGGGACACAGATACGCAGTATTTT.

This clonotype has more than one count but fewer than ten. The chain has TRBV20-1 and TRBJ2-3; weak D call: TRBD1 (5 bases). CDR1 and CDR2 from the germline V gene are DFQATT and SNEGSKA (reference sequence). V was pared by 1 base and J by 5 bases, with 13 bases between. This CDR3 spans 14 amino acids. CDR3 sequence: CSARGPLQGDTQYF. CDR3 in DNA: TGCAGTGCTAGAGGTCCACTTCAGGGAGATACGCAGTATTTT.

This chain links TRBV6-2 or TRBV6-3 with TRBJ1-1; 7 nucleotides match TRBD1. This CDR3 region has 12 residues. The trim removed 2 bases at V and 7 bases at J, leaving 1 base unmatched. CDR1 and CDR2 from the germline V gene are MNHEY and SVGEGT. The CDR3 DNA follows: TGTGCCAGCAGTTACCAGGGGGTTGAAGCTTTCTTT. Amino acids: CASSYQGVEAFF.

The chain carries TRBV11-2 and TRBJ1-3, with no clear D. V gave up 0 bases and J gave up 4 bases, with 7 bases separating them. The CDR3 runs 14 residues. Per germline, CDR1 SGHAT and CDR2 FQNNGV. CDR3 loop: CASSLDGLGNTIYF. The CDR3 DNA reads TGTGCCAGCAGCTTAGATGGCCTCGGAAACACCATATATTTT.

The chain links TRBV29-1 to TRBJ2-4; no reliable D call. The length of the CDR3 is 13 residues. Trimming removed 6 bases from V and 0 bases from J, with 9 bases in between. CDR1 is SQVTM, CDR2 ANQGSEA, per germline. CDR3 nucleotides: TGCAGCGTGGCCACCCTAGCCAAAAACATTCAGTACTTC. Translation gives CSVATLAKNIQYF.

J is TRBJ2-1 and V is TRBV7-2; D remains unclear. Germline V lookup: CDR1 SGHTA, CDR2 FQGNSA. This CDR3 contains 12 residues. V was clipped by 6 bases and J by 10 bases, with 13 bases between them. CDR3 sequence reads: CASSTDWQEQFF. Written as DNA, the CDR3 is TGTGCCAGCAGTACAGACTGGCAAGAGCAGTTCTTC.

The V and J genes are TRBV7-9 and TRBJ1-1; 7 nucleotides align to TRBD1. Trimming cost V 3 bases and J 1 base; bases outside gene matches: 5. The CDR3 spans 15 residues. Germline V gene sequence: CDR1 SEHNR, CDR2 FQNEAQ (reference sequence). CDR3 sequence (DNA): TGTGCCAGCAGCTTCATCAGGGGGAGGAACACTGAAGCTTTCTTT. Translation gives CASSFIRGRNTEAFF.

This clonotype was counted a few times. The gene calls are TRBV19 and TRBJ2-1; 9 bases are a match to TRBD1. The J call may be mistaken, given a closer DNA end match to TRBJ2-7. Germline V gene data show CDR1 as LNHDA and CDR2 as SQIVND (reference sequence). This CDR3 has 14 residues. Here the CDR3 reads CASRRTGASYEQYF. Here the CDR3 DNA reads TGTGCCAGTAGGAGGACAGGGGCGTCCTACGAGCAGTACTTC.

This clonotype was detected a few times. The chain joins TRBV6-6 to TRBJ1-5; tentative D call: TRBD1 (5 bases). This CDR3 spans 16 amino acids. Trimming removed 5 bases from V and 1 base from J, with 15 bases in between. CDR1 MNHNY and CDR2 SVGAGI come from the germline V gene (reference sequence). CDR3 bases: TGTGCCAGCAGTAGTGATGGGGGGGGGAGCAATCAGCCCCAGCATTTT. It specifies CASSSDGGGSNQPQHF.

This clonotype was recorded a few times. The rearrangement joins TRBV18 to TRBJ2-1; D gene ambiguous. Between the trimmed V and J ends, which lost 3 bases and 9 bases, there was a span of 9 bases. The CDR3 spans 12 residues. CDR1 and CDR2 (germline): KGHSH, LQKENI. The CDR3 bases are TGTGCCAGCTCACCTATCTTGGGTGAGCAGTTCTTC. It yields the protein CASSPILGEQFF.

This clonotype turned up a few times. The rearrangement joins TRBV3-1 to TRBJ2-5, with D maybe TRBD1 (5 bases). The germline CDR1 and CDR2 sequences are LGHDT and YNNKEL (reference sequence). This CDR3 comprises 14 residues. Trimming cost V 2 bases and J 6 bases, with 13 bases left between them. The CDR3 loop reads CASSQSPQDKTQYF. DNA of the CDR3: TGTGCCAGCAGCCAATCCCCACAGGATAAGACCCAGTACTTC.

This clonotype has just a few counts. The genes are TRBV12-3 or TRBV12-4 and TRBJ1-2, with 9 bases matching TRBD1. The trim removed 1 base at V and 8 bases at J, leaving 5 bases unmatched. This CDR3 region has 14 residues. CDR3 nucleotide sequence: TGTGCCAGCAGTTTAGAAAACAGGGGGCCGGGCTACACCTTC. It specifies CASSLENRGPGYTF.

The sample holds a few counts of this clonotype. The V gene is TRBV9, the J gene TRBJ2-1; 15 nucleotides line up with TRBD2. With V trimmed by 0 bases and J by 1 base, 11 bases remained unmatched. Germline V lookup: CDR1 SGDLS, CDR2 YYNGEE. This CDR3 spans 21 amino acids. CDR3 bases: TGTGCCAGCAGCGTAGAGGGGGGACTAGCGGGAGGAATGGGGTCCTACAATGAGCAGTTCTTC. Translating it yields CASSVEGGLAGGMGSYNEQFF.

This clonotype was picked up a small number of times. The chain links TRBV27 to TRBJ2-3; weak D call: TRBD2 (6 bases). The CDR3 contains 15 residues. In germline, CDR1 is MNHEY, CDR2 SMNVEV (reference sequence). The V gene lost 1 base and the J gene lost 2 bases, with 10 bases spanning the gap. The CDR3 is CASSLFGGITDTQYF. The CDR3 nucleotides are TGTGCCAGCAGTTTATTTGGGGGGATCACAGATACGCAGTATTTT.